This T cell receptor beta chain derives from a study of CD8+ T cells in alopecia areata. Study-wide results and caveats: Any link of baseline CD8+ expansion to response, resting on one nonresponder, remains uncertain. Many expanded lesional clones persisted in scalp and blood during tofacitinib treatment. Tofacitinib significantly brought down scalp clonality and expanded CD8+ clones among top 100.

RNA was extracted and reverse transcribed into cDNA as the sequencing template. Here immunoSEQ multiplex PCR was the method, and the copy in TCRdb shows in-frame clones only, minus some. The sample records hundreds of thousands of clones, roughly two fifths being singletons. Germline V CDR1 and CDR2: SGHRS, YFSETQ. CDR3 length equals 14 residues. The junction had 6 bases not matched to a gene; V was cut back by 5 bases and J by 7 bases. As for treatment: oral pan-JAK inhibitor, 5-10 mg twice daily. About this clone: What it binds is not known.

V gene TRBV5-1 combines with J gene TRBJ1-5; TRBD1 agrees at 10 bases. Sequencing was performed on CD4+ T cells sorted from blood, taken between weeks 30 and 35, from a patient treated with tofacitinib. The TCR was taken from a human donor with alopecia areata. DNA of the CDR3: TGCGCCAGCAGAAAGGGACAGGGGTCGCAGCCCCAGCATTTT. As protein: CASRKGQGSQPQHF.